Each of the 25 T cell receptor beta chains below was sequenced from the same sample in a study of blood T cell repertoires in COVID-19. This table comes from immunoSEQ multiplex PCR, and its TCRdb copy is limited to in-frame clones, with some not included. The data contain 200,000 or so clones, roughly 79% of them singletons. Source material: peripheral blood. The receptors shown here come from a human donor with acute or convalescent COVID-19. The donor label of this sample is uncertain.

This sequence joins TRBV19 and TRBJ2-6, with TRBD2 identical over 10 bases. CDR3 size: 18 residues. J was trimmed by 3 bases and V by 5 bases; bases with no gene match: 10. The germline V gene has CDR1 LNHDA and CDR2 SQIVND (reference sequence). This CDR3 is CASSRKSSGSGGANVLTF. DNA of the CDR3: TGTGCCAGTAGTCGCAAGTCTAGCGGGAGTGGTGGGGCCAACGTCCTGACTTTC.

The rearrangement uses TRBV2 and TRBJ2-7, with 11 bases fitting TRBD1. CDR1 SNHLY and CDR2 FYNNEI come from the germline V gene. This CDR3 is 12 amino acids long. With V trimmed by 6 bases and J by 6 bases, 1 base remained unmatched. For the CDR3, the DNA is TGTGCCAGCAGAGGACAGGGGGCCGAGCAGTACTTC. It is translated as CASRGQGAEQYF.

The V gene is TRBV7-3, the J gene TRBJ2-5; maybe TRBD2 (7 bases). Germline values: CDR1 SGHTA, CDR2 FQGTGA. The V gene lost 6 bases and the J gene lost 4 bases, with 18 bases spanning the gap. This CDR3 contains 15 residues. The CDR3 loop reads CASSPGGQGTETQYF. Here the CDR3 DNA reads TGTGCCAGCAGTCCCGGGGGGCAGGGAACAGAGACCCAGTACTTC.

This chain joins TRBV5-4 and TRBJ2-7, with 7 bases fitting TRBD1. The CDR3 has 15 amino acids. V lost 4 bases to trimming and J lost 3 bases; unmatched junction nucleotides: 10. The V gene's germline CDR1 is SGHNT and CDR2 YYREEE (reference sequence). CDR3: CASSPPGQKYYEQYF. CDR3 nucleotides: TGTGCCAGCAGCCCTCCGGGACAGAAATACTACGAGCAGTACTTC.

Comments on this clone: At the DNA level, this CDR3 is encoded by other sequences in the same sample as well. The chain links TRBV12-3 or TRBV12-4 to TRBJ1-1; D uncertain. CDR3 size: 13 residues. Trimming stripped 3 bases from V and 1 base from J, with 6 bases between. CDR3 DNA sequence: TGTGCCAGCAGTTTGGCTGGGAACACTGAAGCTTTCTTT. It encodes CASSLAGNTEAFF.

This clone showed up many times. The V gene is TRBV27, the J gene TRBJ2-2, with D unresolved. Germline assignment: CDR1 MNHEY and CDR2 SMNVEV (reference sequence). V dropped 4 bases and J dropped 2 bases, with 8 bases sitting between them. This CDR3 has 14 amino acids. The CDR3 loop is CASSSRLNTGELFF. The CDR3 DNA is TGTGCCAGCAGTTCGCGGCTTAACACCGGGGAGCTGTTTTTT.

The V and J genes are TRBV4-1 and TRBJ1-5; the match to TRBD1 covers 9 bases. Germline V gives CDR1 MGHRA, CDR2 YSYEKL. V lost 3 bases and J lost 5; bases outside the gene matches: 8. The CDR3 covers 16 residues. The CDR3 DNA sequence: TGCGCCAGCAGCCAGGGAGGACAGGGGAAATATCAGCCCCAGCATTTT. This gives the protein CASSQGGQGKYQPQHF.

The chain recombines TRBV5-4 with TRBJ2-7; the D gene is possibly TRBD2 (5 bases). There are 14 residues in the CDR3. V lost 0 bases and J lost 6, with 13 bases in between. Germline lookup yields CDR1 SGHNT and CDR2 YYREEE (reference sequence). CDR3 loop: CASSLAERGGEQYF. Here the CDR3 DNA reads TGTGCCAGCAGCTTGGCAGAGCGAGGAGGCGAGCAGTACTTC.

This clone was detected only a few times. The J gene is TRBJ2-7, the V gene TRBV24-1; tentative D call: TRBD2 (6 bases). The CDR3 has 15 amino acids. The germline V and J ends were trimmed by 3 bases and 0 bases, with 11 bases remaining between them. Germline CDR1 reads KGHDR; CDR2 reads SFDVKD. The DNA of the CDR3 is TGTGCCACCAGTGATGGAGGGGTTGGCTCCTACGAGCAGTACTTC. Translation gives CATSDGGVGSYEQYF.

This chain uses TRBV28 with TRBJ1-6, with 9 bases matching TRBD1. The CDR3 length is 14 residues. Per the germline V gene, CDR1 is MDHEN and CDR2 is SYDVKM. V lost 6 bases to trimming and J lost 6 bases; unmatched junction nucleotides: 3. The CDR3 reads CASRTGGVNSPLHF. CDR3 sequence (DNA): TGTGCCAGCAGAACAGGGGGCGTTAATTCACCCCTCCACTTT.

The chain is built from TRBV7-9 and TRBJ2-7, with a weak D call TRBD2 (5 bases). Germline V gene data show CDR1 as SEHNR and CDR2 as FQNEAQ (reference sequence). Trimming cost V 6 bases and J 2 bases, with 17 bases left between them. The CDR3 has 15 residues. This CDR3 is CASSPDSGNPYEQYF. For the CDR3, the DNA is TGTGCCAGCAGTCCTGACTCCGGGAACCCCTACGAGCAGTACTTC.

This clone showed up just once. The chain links TRBV5-8 to TRBJ1-4, with 9 nucleotides matching TRBD1. Germline-derived CDR1 and CDR2 are SGHTS and YDEGEE. Germline trimming cut 6 bases from V and 4 bases from J; bases unmatched to any gene: 10. The length of the CDR3 is 16 residues. The CDR3 DNA sequence: TGTGCCAGCACCGACCAGACAGGGGGTTTTAATGAAAAACTGTTTTTT. This gives the protein CASTDQTGGFNEKLFF.

In this sample, this clone turned up a few times. CDR3 in DNA: TGTGCCAGCAGTCACCTCCGGGTAGCGGGAATTTCCTACAATGAGCAGTTCTTC. This codes for CASSHLRVAGISYNEQFF. This chain joins TRBV27 and TRBJ2-1, with 8 bases that match TRBD2. V was clipped by 5 bases and J by 1 base; unmatched bases: 13. Germline-derived CDR1 and CDR2 are MNHEY and SMNVEV (reference sequence). The CDR3 is 18 residues long.

This clone was observed once. The sample contains more than one DNA sequence encoding this CDR3. V is TRBV28 and J is TRBJ1-5; D possibly corresponds to TRBD1 (5 bases). V lost 6 bases to trimming and J lost 0 bases, with 9 bases between them. The CDR3 loop spans 14 amino acids. Germline CDR1 reads MDHEN; CDR2 reads SYDVKM. CDR3: CASSRGGSNQPQHF. CDR3 nucleotide sequence: TGTGCCAGCAGCCGGGGGGGTAGCAATCAGCCCCAGCATTTT.

The rearrangement joins TRBV13 to TRBJ1-1; no reliable D call. CDR3 length: 13 amino acids. Trimming stripped 5 bases from V and 6 bases from J, with 13 bases between. CDR1 and CDR2 from the germline V gene are PRHDT and FYEKMQ (reference sequence). The CDR3 region is CASSPLGGAEAFF. In DNA form, the CDR3 reads TGTGCCAGCAGCCCGCTTGGAGGCGCTGAAGCTTTCTTT.

This clone was detected only a few times. This chain connects TRBV9 to TRBJ2-1, with 7 nucleotides matching TRBD2. CDR1 and CDR2 from the germline V gene are SGDLS and YYNGEE. The junction had 11 bases not matched to a gene; V was cut back by 6 bases and J by 5 bases. The CDR3 extends over 15 amino acids. In DNA, the CDR3 is TGTGCCAGCACCCTCGGCGGGAGTATGAACAATGAGCAGTTCTTC. This codes for CASTLGGSMNNEQFF.

The chain links TRBV5-1 to TRBJ1-1; D possibly corresponds to TRBD1 (5 bases). V was clipped by 1 base and J by 4 bases, with 14 bases between them. Germline V gene sequence: CDR1 SGHRS, CDR2 YFSETQ. The length of the CDR3 is 15 residues. The CDR3 reads CASSLTGAEGTEAFF. For the CDR3, the DNA is TGCGCCAGCAGCTTGACTGGGGCGGAGGGCACTGAAGCTTTCTTT.

In the case of this clone: Other nucleotide sequences in the sample specify the same CDR3. The CDR3 nucleotides are TGTGCCAGCAGCCTCGGACTAGCGGCCAACTCCTACGAGCAGTACTTC. Its protein product is CASSLGLAANSYEQYF. V is TRBV7-6 and J is TRBJ2-7; 10 nucleotides match TRBD2. This CDR3 has 16 amino acids. V dropped 5 bases and J dropped 0; count of bases not matched to a gene: 7. CDR1 and CDR2 (germline): SGHVS, FNYEAQ. The variable domain in full, with the rest retrieved from reference TRBV7-6 and TRBJ2-7, is GAGVSQSPRYKVTKRGQDVALRCDPISGHVSLYWYRQALGQGPEFLTYFNYEAQQDKSGLPNDRFSAERPEGSISTLTIQRTEQRDSAMYRCASSLGLAANSYEQYFGPGTRLTVT.

The rearrangement links TRBV7-6 to TRBJ2-3; D gene unclear. The CDR3 extends over 11 amino acids. Germline CDR1 reads SGHVS; CDR2 reads FNYEAQ. Trimming cost V 5 bases and J 7 bases, with 7 bases left between them. CDR3 amino acids: CASSEHYTQYF. Written as DNA, the CDR3 is TGTGCCAGCAGCGAACATTATACGCAGTATTTT.

The chain carries TRBV3-1 (or the pseudogene TRBV3-2) and TRBJ2-7, with 7 bases lining up with TRBD1. Germline assignment: CDR1 LGHDT and CDR2 YNNKEL (reference sequence). With V trimmed by 4 bases and J by 5 bases, 8 bases remained unmatched. This CDR3 has 14 amino acids. CDR3 protein: CASSPTTGVHEQYF. DNA for the CDR3: TGTGCCAGCAGCCCAACTACAGGGGTCCACGAGCAGTACTTC.

The chain uses TRBV6-1 and TRBJ1-1; unclear D gene. The CDR3 length is 17 residues. Trimming cost V 0 bases and J 4 bases, with 18 bases left between them. Germline V gene sequence: CDR1 MNHNS, CDR2 SASEGT. The CDR3 protein is CASSEAPGIGLGTEAFF. The DNA for the CDR3 is TGTGCCAGCAGTGAAGCTCCCGGGATAGGCCTAGGCACTGAAGCTTTCTTT.

The chain is built from TRBV6-2 or TRBV6-3 and TRBJ2-3; 8 bases align to TRBD2. The CDR3 runs 15 residues. After removal of 2 bases from V and 5 bases from J, the junction contained 6 bases not matched to a gene. Germline CDR1 is MNHEY and CDR2 is SVGEGT. The chain's CDR3 is CASSYPAGGIDTQYF. DNA for the CDR3: TGTGCCAGCAGTTACCCGGCGGGAGGCATAGATACGCAGTATTTT.

This chain uses TRBV2 with TRBJ1-4, with TRBD1 as a possible D gene (5 bases). The CDR3 length is 14 residues. The V end was cut by 6 bases, the J end by 6 bases, with 14 bases between. Germline-derived CDR1 and CDR2 are SNHLY and FYNNEI. The CDR3 sequence: CASSVDSRDEKLFF. CDR3 in DNA: TGTGCCAGCAGCGTAGACAGTCGGGATGAAAAACTGTTTTTT. The full variable domain, completed using reference TRBV2 and TRBJ1-4, is EPEVTQTPSHQVTQMGQEVILRCVPISNHLYFYWYRQILGQKVEFLVSFYNNEISEKSEIFDDQFSVERPDGSNFTLKIRSTKLEDSAMYFCASSVDSRDEKLFFGSGTQLSVL.

CDR3 protein: CASKDRSTDTQYF. The CDR3 region has the DNA TGTGCCAGTAAGGACAGGAGCACAGATACGCAGTATTTT. This rearrangement joins TRBV19 to TRBJ2-3; 7 bases are shared with TRBD1. This CDR3 is built from 13 residues. CDR1 is LNHDA, CDR2 SQIVND, per germline (reference sequence). Unmatched junction bases numbered 1, after V lost 7 bases and J lost 0 bases.

This clone occurred a few times. CDR3: CASSLGAGSTGELFF. CDR3 bases: TGTGCCAGCAGTTTAGGGGCGGGGAGCACCGGGGAGCTGTTTTTT. This chain connects TRBV28 to TRBJ2-2; possible D gene TRBD2, 6 bases. V was clipped by 2 bases and J by 4 bases, with 11 bases between them. The CDR3 has 15 amino acids. Germline CDR1 MDHEN, CDR2 SYDVKM.